This TCR beta chain comes out of a study of Tregs in tolerant kidney transplant recipients. Study context: Sorting of CD4+CD25+CD127- cells followed approximately 3-day belatacept mixed lymphocyte reactions, sometimes with approximately 5-day graft donor restimulation. Antibodies separated recipient from donor cells.

This clone occurred a few times. The antigen remains unidentified. Study-level findings and limits: The small number of patients limits these findings pending further validation. This study did not directly address biological reproducibility.

Assay used: immunoSEQ multiplex PCR; TCRdb lists only in-frame clones, some missing. Of 1,800 or so clones in the sample, over 45% are singletons; the top ten hold about 23%. This sequence originates from a human donor in good health. The sample taken for sequencing was Tregs from blood cultured with allogeneic cells.

This CDR3 reads CASGLVQWGRETQYF. In nucleotides, the CDR3 is TGTGCTAGTGGTTTGGTACAGTGGGGGAGGGAGACCCAGTACTTC. This chain uses TRBV12-5 with TRBJ2-5; D may be TRBD2 (6 bases). V was clipped by 0 bases and J by 5 bases, with 13 bases between them. This CDR3 is 15 amino acids long. Germline CDR1 reads LGHNT; CDR2 reads FRNRAP.